The entry below gives a single TCR beta chain sequence along with its context. In terms of age and location, participants ranged from roughly 18 to 95 years and lived in approximately 24 US areas. Participants were placed into cohorts based on the clinical history they reported. The CDR3 has 15 residues. V was pared by 1 base and J by 2 bases, with 11 bases between. CDR1 is KGHSH, CDR2 LQKENI, per germline. The data stem from a study of blood T cell repertoires in COVID-19. Looking at the study overall: The analysed material was cDNA or gDNA that came from T cells, B-cell-depleted T cells, or PBMCs.

In the authors' methods: Estimation of nucleated cell counts was performed using reference gene primer amplification. The method was immunoSEQ multiplex PCR; TCRdb's version includes in-frame clones alone and lacks a portion of them. V and J calls and clone size are as listed in that table; D and trimming were resolved from the DNA. The sample yields approximately 360,000 clones, around 89% seen once. Sequencing input: PBMCs or T cells enriched from blood (not recorded which). The origin of this receptor is a woman in her twenties or thirties with acute COVID-19. The genes are TRBV18 and TRBJ1-2, with D maybe TRBD1 (5 bases). The CDR3 DNA follows: TGTGCCAGCTCACCACTCCCGACAGAAAACTATGGCTACACCTTC. Translated: CASSPLPTENYGYTF. Drawing the rest from reference TRBV18 and TRBJ1-2, the complete variable domain is NAGVMQNPRHLVRRRGQEARLRCSPMKGHSHVYWYRQLPEEGLKFMVYLQKENIIDESGMPKERFSAEFPKEGPSILRIQQVVRGDSAAYFCASSPLPTENYGYTFGSGTRLTVV.